The 17 T cell receptor beta chains listed next were all sequenced from one sample in a study of blood T cell repertoires in COVID-19. This table comes from immunoSEQ multiplex PCR, and its TCRdb copy is limited to in-frame clones, with some not included. The sample holds 200,000 to 250,000 clones; roughly nine tenths are singletons and the top ten take around 0.85%. The source material was peripheral blood. The receptors were gathered from a man in his 60s with COVID-19, enrolled during active disease.

The chain has TRBV9 and TRBJ1-6; 8 nucleotides align to TRBD1. V shed 4 bases and J 10 bases; nucleotides not matched to a gene: 4. Germline V gene sequence: CDR1 SGDLS, CDR2 YYNGEE. The CDR3 length is 13 residues. This CDR3 reads CASSRTGQSPLHF. The CDR3 DNA follows: TGTGCCAGCAGCCGGACAGGGCAATCACCCCTCCACTTT.

This chain's CDR3 is CASSLWARTATGSYEQYF. The CDR3 region has the DNA TGCGCCAGCAGCTTGTGGGCGCGTACAGCCACAGGCTCCTACGAGCAGTACTTC. The genes are TRBV5-1 and TRBJ2-7, with a possible D match to TRBD1 (5 bases). Germline V lookup: CDR1 SGHRS, CDR2 YFSETQ. This CDR3 contains 18 residues. Trimming stripped 1 base from V and 0 bases from J, with 20 bases between.

The chain combines TRBV6-4 with TRBJ2-1; 15 nucleotides agree with TRBD2. Germline V gene data show CDR1 as MRHNA and CDR2 as SNTAGT. The CDR3 runs 16 residues. With V trimmed by 10 bases and J by 1 base, 5 bases remained unmatched. The DNA of the CDR3 is TGTGCCACGGGACTAGCGGGAGGAAGTTCCTACAATGAGCAGTTCTTC. Protein sequence: CATGLAGGSSYNEQFF.

The chain combines TRBV6-5 with TRBJ1-2, with D perhaps matching TRBD1 (5 bases). V lost 0 bases, J lost 8 bases, and 10 bases lay in between. Germline CDR1 and CDR2: MNHEY and SVGAGI. The length of the CDR3 is 13 residues. CDR3 DNA: TGTGCCAGCAGTTACTCAGGGGCCTGGGGCTACACCTTC. It translates to CASSYSGAWGYTF.

The chain joins TRBV29-1 to TRBJ2-7; 8 bases are a match to TRBD1. Germline lookup yields CDR1 SQVTM and CDR2 ANQGSEA. The CDR3 spans 12 residues. V was clipped by 5 bases and J by 7 bases; unmatched bases: 7. CDR3 protein: CSVRQGAQEQYF. The CDR3 nucleotides read TGCAGCGTTCGTCAGGGGGCGCAGGAGCAGTACTTC.

The chain is built from TRBV6-1 and TRBJ1-5, with D tentatively TRBD1 (5 bases). V was shortened by 3 bases and J by 2 bases, with 11 bases between the two germline ends. Germline lookup yields CDR1 MNHNS and CDR2 SASEGT. The length of the CDR3 is 15 residues. CDR3 amino acids: CASSDSGRGNQPQHF. The CDR3 nucleotides read TGTGCCAGCAGTGATAGCGGCAGGGGCAATCAGCCCCAGCATTTT.

The V call is TRBV10-3, the J call TRBJ1-1; 8 bases align to TRBD1. The CDR3 has 16 residues. With 0 bases clipped from V and 4 bases from J, the junction kept 7 bases outside the gene matches. Germline CDR1 reads ENHRY; CDR2 reads SYGVKD. The CDR3 nucleotides are TGTGCCATCAGTGAGTCAGGGCAGGGGGCTGGCACTGAAGCTTTCTTT. Its protein product is CAISESGQGAGTEAFF.

The DNA for the CDR3 is TGTGCCAGCAGTTTATCGTTGCGGCGCACAGATACGCAGTATTTT. Translating gives CASSLSLRRTDTQYF. V is TRBV27 and J is TRBJ2-3; no firm D call. With 0 bases removed from V and 1 base from J, the gap between germline ends came to 8 bases. Germline V lookup: CDR1 MNHEY, CDR2 SMNVEV (reference sequence). This CDR3 is built from 15 residues.

V gene TRBV21-1 combines with J gene TRBJ2-7; the table calls TRBD1, which could not be checked here. TRBV21-1 is reported as a pseudogene. The CDR3 totals 15 residues. As DNA, the CDR3 is TGTGCCAGCAGCCCAACGGGACAGGGACCCTACGAGCAGTACTTC. It yields the protein CASSPTGQGPYEQYF.

The chain links TRBV27 to TRBJ1-2; no clear D. Germline V gene lookup returns CDR1 MNHEY and CDR2 SMNVEV (reference sequence). The CDR3 totals 12 residues. Trimming took off 5 bases at V and 5 bases at J, with 9 bases between the two ends. CDR3 bases: TGTGCCAGCAGTCAAAGCGGGTATGGCTACACCTTC. As protein: CASSQSGYGYTF.

CDR3 residues: CASSHSRGTGRSYGYTF. CDR3 nucleotides: TGTGCCAGCAGCCATTCCCGGGGGACAGGTCGGTCCTATGGCTACACCTTC. V usage is TRBV3-1 (or the pseudogene TRBV3-2) and J usage is TRBJ1-2; 8 bases align to TRBD1. This CDR3 has 17 amino acids. V was pared by 3 bases and J by 4 bases, with 13 bases of the junction left unmatched. Germline V gene lookup returns CDR1 LGHDT and CDR2 YNNKEL (reference sequence).

The chain employs TRBV3-1 (or the pseudogene TRBV3-2) and TRBJ2-7, with D possibly TRBD2 on 6 matching bases. The germline gives CDR1 LGHDT, CDR2 YNNKEL (reference sequence). V gave up 3 bases and J gave up 3 bases, with 18 bases separating them. This CDR3 has 16 residues. For the CDR3, the DNA is TGTGCCAGCAGCCACGGGGGTCGGGGGATCCTCTACGAGCAGTACTTC. It is translated as CASSHGGRGILYEQYF.

V is TRBV2 and J is TRBJ1-5, with TRBD1 matching over 10 bases. The V gene end was trimmed by 7 bases and the J gene end by 2 bases; junction bases not matched to a gene: 8. CDR1 is SNHLY and CDR2 is FYNNEI in the germline V gene. This CDR3 comprises 16 residues. DNA for the CDR3: TGTGCCAGCATCCGGGACAGGGGAGGTGGCAATCAGCCCCAGCATTTT. Its translation: CASIRDRGGGNQPQHF.

This clone was detected only once. The rearrangement links TRBV3-1 (or the pseudogene TRBV3-2) to TRBJ2-2, with TRBD1 identical over 11 bases. V lost 2 bases to trimming and J lost 5 bases; unmatched junction nucleotides: 7. This CDR3 comprises 17 residues. Germline CDR1 reads LGHDT; CDR2 reads YNNKEL (reference sequence). The CDR3 spells CASSQRSGTGGTGELFF. The CDR3 nucleotides are TGTGCCAGCAGCCAAAGGTCCGGGACAGGGGGAACCGGGGAGCTGTTTTTT.

The chain carries TRBV25-1 and TRBJ2-1, with 8 nucleotides matching TRBD1. The ends lost 4 bases at V and 2 bases at J; junction bases unmatched: 7. Germline V gene sequence: CDR1 MGHDK, CDR2 SYGVNS. This CDR3 is built from 16 residues. CDR3 sequence: CASSGSGTGPYNEQFF. CDR3 sequence (DNA): TGTGCCAGCAGTGGGTCCGGGACAGGACCCTACAATGAGCAGTTCTTC.

The chain is built from TRBV7-3 and TRBJ1-1; D remains unclear. The CDR3 length is 14 residues. V dropped 6 bases and J dropped 1 base, with 12 bases sitting between them. Germline loops: CDR1 SGHTA, CDR2 FQGTGA. This CDR3 is CASRAGGRNTEAFF. The CDR3 nucleotides read TGTGCCAGCAGGGCGGGAGGGAGGAACACTGAAGCTTTCTTT.

The rearrangement uses TRBV29-1 and TRBJ1-2; perhaps TRBD1 as D (6 bases). CDR3 size: 13 residues. Trimming removed 1 base at V and 3 bases at J, with 9 bases between. Germline CDR1 reads SQVTM; CDR2 reads ANQGSEA. The DNA for the CDR3 is TGCAGCGTTGAAGGGGGGCGCGACTATGGCTACACCTTC. It translates to CSVEGGRDYGYTF.